This T cell receptor beta chain was found in a study of OX40 agonist ivuxolimab in advanced cancers. The study, taken as a whole, reports: Some patients who did not respond also had low normalized T-cell clonal expansion. Among T cells, CD8+ cells averaged more expanded clones than CD4+ cells.

The trim removed 0 bases at V and 5 bases at J, leaving 6 bases unmatched. CDR1 and CDR2 from the germline V gene are SGHRS and YFSETQ. The CDR3 extends over 15 amino acids. Sequencing was performed with immunoSEQ multiplex PCR; in TCRdb, only in-frame clones are kept and a portion is missing. This table has 90,000 to 100,000 clones, 90% appearing once. Comments on this clone: No antigen is known for it.

Sequencing used CD4+ or CD8+ T cells sorted from blood, obtained in a trial of the OX40 agonist ivuxolimab. V and J are TRBV5-1 and TRBJ2-7; 9 bases match TRBD2. This clonotype was obtained from an adult with an advanced solid tumor such as melanoma, head and neck, liver or kidney cancer. CDR3 region: CASSLEPSGDHEQYF. The DNA for the CDR3 is TGCGCCAGCAGCTTGGAACCTAGCGGGGACCACGAGCAGTACTTC.